The T cell receptor (beta chain) under discussion was sequenced for a study of PD-1 blockade in classical Hodgkin lymphoma. About the research overall: Intravenous nivolumab at 3 mg/kg was given to patients every 2 weeks.

General observations from the study: Newly diagnosed patients reportedly had lower baseline TCR diversity than healthy donors. Partial responders and progressors had significantly lower baseline TCR diversity.

Here immunoSEQ multiplex PCR was the method, and the copy in TCRdb shows in-frame clones only, minus some. The sample includes about 13,000 clones, 65% to 85% of them seen just once. In regard to this clone: Its target is unknown.

Germline V CDR1 and CDR2: MGHDK, SYGVNS. There are 16 residues in the CDR3. V was trimmed by 6 bases and J by 4 bases, leaving 20 bases between them. Exposure to brentuximab vedotin varied, and each patient had relapsed following autologous stem cell transplantation. Source: peripheral blood mononuclear cells (PBMCs), taken at baseline. This TCR was sampled from a human donor with classical Hodgkin lymphoma. The rearrangement joins TRBV25-1 to TRBJ2-3; TRBD1 might be the D (5 bases). In nucleotides, the CDR3 is TGTGCCAGCAGCGGTAGGGGCTGGGTCTTACCAGATACGCAGTATTTT. Its protein product is CASSGRGWVLPDTQYF.